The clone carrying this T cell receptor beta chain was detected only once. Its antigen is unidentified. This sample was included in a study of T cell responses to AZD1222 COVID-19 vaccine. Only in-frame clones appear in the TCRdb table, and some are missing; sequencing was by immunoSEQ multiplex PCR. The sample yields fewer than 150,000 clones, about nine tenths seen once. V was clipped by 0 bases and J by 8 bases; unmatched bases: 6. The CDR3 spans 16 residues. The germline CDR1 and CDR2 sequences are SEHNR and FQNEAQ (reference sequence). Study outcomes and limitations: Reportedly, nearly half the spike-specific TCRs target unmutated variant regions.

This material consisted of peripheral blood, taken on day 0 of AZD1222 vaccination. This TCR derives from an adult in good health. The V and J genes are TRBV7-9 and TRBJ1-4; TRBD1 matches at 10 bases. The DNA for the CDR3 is TGTGCCAGCAGCTTAGCGACCGGGACAGGGGTAGAAAAACTGTTTTTT. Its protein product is CASSLATGTGVEKLFF. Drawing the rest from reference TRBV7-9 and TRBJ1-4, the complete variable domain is DTGVSQNPRHKITKRGQNVTFRCDPISEHNRLYWYRQTLGQGPEFLTYFQNEAQLEKSRLLSDRFSAERPKGSFSTLEIQRTEQGDSAMYLCASSLATGTGVEKLFFGSGTQLSVL.